This TCR beta chain comes out of a study of Tregs in tolerant kidney transplant recipients. Study-level results: Expanding Tregs on activated donor B cells appeared to best identify donor-specific TCRbeta clones. The small number of patients limits these findings pending further validation.

The CDR3 sequence is 14 residues long. Per the germline V gene, CDR1 is LNHDA and CDR2 is SQIVND (reference sequence). V gave up 3 bases and J gave up 5 bases, with 11 bases separating them. CD4+CD25+CD127- Tregs, CD4+CD25- non-Tregs, CD4 and CD8 cells were sorted. This clone rates as medium-sized (0.01 to 0.1%). Its target is unknown. TCRdb keeps only in-frame clones here, not all; method: immunoSEQ multiplex PCR. This table holds some 69,000 clones, over 80% found once. The receptor's source is a human donor in good health. This chain connects TRBV19 to TRBJ1-5; D gene uncertain. The sample comprised CD4+ T cells from blood. CDR3 nucleotides: TGTGCCAGTAGTATCCTCTCAAGGGATCAGCCCCAGCATTTT. Residues: CASSILSRDQPQHF.